Below are 21 T cell receptor beta chains sequenced from a single sample in a study of cytomegalovirus exposure and HLA in healthy donors. The PCR had 60 Vbeta and 13 Jbeta primers. Clones were read by immunoSEQ multiplex PCR, and TCRdb kept only the in-frame ones, dropping some. The data show 80,000 to 100,000 clones, and the top ten clones hold 0.45% to 0.7%. The sequencing sample was made of PBMCs. All receptors come from a man aged 45-60 years in good health and CMV-seronegative.

The rearrangement links TRBV29-1 to TRBJ1-6; possible D gene TRBD1, 6 bases. Trimming left V 6 bases short and J 8 bases short, with 14 bases between. CDR1 is SQVTM and CDR2 is ANQGSEA in the germline V gene. The CDR3 is 13 residues long. The CDR3: CSVGTGRDSPLHF. For the CDR3, the DNA is TGCAGCGTCGGAACAGGGAGGGATTCACCCCTCCACTTT.

This rearrangement joins TRBV5-1 to TRBJ1-2; 9 bases are a match to TRBD1. V shed 3 bases, J shed 5 bases, and the junction held 8 bases outside the gene matches. The length of the CDR3 is 15 residues. Germline V gene lookup returns CDR1 SGHRS and CDR2 YFSETQ. The CDR3 loop reads CASSSGTGRGYGYTF. DNA for the CDR3: TGCGCCAGCAGCTCGGGGACAGGGAGAGGATATGGCTACACCTTC.

V is TRBV28 and J is TRBJ1-5; weak D call: TRBD1 (6 bases). The germline CDR1 and CDR2 sequences are MDHEN and SYDVKM. V was pared by 2 bases and J by 3 bases, with 11 bases between. The CDR3 is 15 amino acids. CDR3 in amino acids: CASSLLQGNNQPQHF. DNA for the CDR3: TGTGCCAGCAGTTTACTACAGGGAAACAATCAGCCCCAGCATTTT.

The J gene is TRBJ1-1, the V gene TRBV6-5; the match to TRBD1 covers 9 bases. The CDR3 covers 14 residues. Germline-derived CDR1 and CDR2 are MNHEY and SVGAGI. The V gene end was trimmed by 5 bases and the J gene end by 1 base; junction bases not matched to a gene: 2. DNA of the CDR3: TGTGCCAGCAGTAGGGACAGGGAGAACACTGAAGCTTTCTTT. This encodes CASSRDRENTEAFF.

The J gene is TRBJ2-1, the V gene TRBV30, with a weak D call TRBD1 (6 bases). The CDR3 runs to 15 residues. Between the trimmed V and J ends, which lost 5 bases and 1 base, there was a span of 15 bases. Germline CDR1 is GTSNPN and CDR2 is SVGIG (reference sequence). CDR3 nucleotide sequence: TGTGCCTGGGACACCGGACAGATTTCCTACAATGAGCAGTTCTTC. It yields the protein CAWDTGQISYNEQFF.

CDR3 residues: CASSQDGTGAARQPQHF. The CDR3 coding sequence is TGCGCCAGCAGCCAAGACGGGACAGGGGCCGCCCGACAGCCCCAGCATTTT. The J gene is TRBJ1-5, the V gene TRBV4-1, with 10 bases that match TRBD1. CDR1 and CDR2 from the germline V gene are MGHRA and YSYEKL. V trimming: 0 bases; J trimming: 7 bases; junction bases outside the gene matches: 9. This CDR3 has 17 amino acids.

The CDR3 nucleotides read TGTGCCTGGAGCCGCGGGGGGACCAATGAGCAGTTCTTC. It yields the protein CAWSRGGTNEQFF. This sequence joins TRBV30 and TRBJ2-1; 8 bases align to TRBD2. This CDR3 is built from 13 residues. Germline V gene data show CDR1 as GTSNPN and CDR2 as SVGIG (reference sequence). The V segment lost 3 bases and the J segment 6 bases; nucleotides outside the gene matches: 4.

The chain joins TRBV19 to TRBJ2-6; D gene uncertain. Germline-derived CDR1 and CDR2 are LNHDA and SQIVND (reference sequence). Trimming cost V 6 bases and J 1 base, with 4 bases left between them. The CDR3 consists of 13 residues. CDR3 residues: CASRLSGANVLTF. In DNA form, the CDR3 reads TGTGCCAGTAGATTATCTGGGGCCAACGTCCTGACTTTC.

V and J are TRBV7-9 and TRBJ1-4; 8 bases agree with TRBD1. CDR1 and CDR2 from the germline V gene are SEHNR and FQNEAQ (reference sequence). Trimming cost V 4 bases and J 7 bases; bases outside gene matches: 5. This CDR3 region has 14 residues. CDR3 DNA: TGTGCCAGCAGCTCCCAGGGGGCAGGTGAAAAACTGTTTTTT. It codes for CASSSQGAGEKLFF.

The chain couples TRBV19 to TRBJ1-1; no clear D gene. Germline CDR1 and CDR2: LNHDA and SQIVND (reference sequence). V was cut by 3 bases and J by 1 base, with 9 bases left in between. The CDR3 is 14 residues long. The CDR3 spells CASSIRAGNTEAFF. Written as DNA, the CDR3 is TGTGCCAGTAGTATCCGGGCGGGGAACACTGAAGCTTTCTTT.

CDR3 nucleotides: TGTGCCAGCAGTGGAGGGCGGTCAGCTTTCTTT. This encodes CASSGGRSAFF. The V call is TRBV25-1, the J call TRBJ1-1; D unresolved. From germline, CDR1 is MGHDK and CDR2 SYGVNS. Trimming removed 4 bases from V and 10 bases from J, with 10 bases in between. CDR3 size: 11 residues.

With regard to this clone: One end of the junction is discordant with germline, which a read error may explain. The chain recombines TRBV20-1 with TRBJ1-6; D not resolved. The CDR3 runs to 11 residues. In germline, CDR1 is DFQATT, CDR2 SNEGSKA (reference sequence). The CDR3 reads CSAGDSSPLHF. CDR3 in DNA: TGCAGTGCTGGAGACTCGTCACCCCTCCACTTT.

The gene calls are TRBV29-1 and TRBJ1-1; D is perhaps TRBD1 (6 bases). Germline V gene sequence: CDR1 SQVTM, CDR2 ANQGSEA. Deletions cut 4 bases from V and 0 bases from J, with 9 bases between. The CDR3 totals 13 residues. DNA of the CDR3: TGCAGCGTTGCAGGGGCTATGAACACTGAAGCTTTCTTT. Translated: CSVAGAMNTEAFF.

The V call is TRBV9, the J call TRBJ2-7, with D perhaps TRBD1 (8 bases). The ends were cut back, 3 bases at V and 1 base at J, with 17 bases in the middle. This CDR3 region has 16 residues. Per the germline V gene, CDR1 is SGDLS and CDR2 is YYNGEE. The CDR3 is CASSEGGTGPSYEQYF. CDR3 coding DNA: TGTGCCAGCAGCGAGGGGGGGACAGGCCCATCCTACGAGCAGTACTTC.

J is TRBJ1-1 and V is TRBV5-1; 8 bases line up with TRBD1. CDR3 length: 16 residues. The V segment lost 1 base and the J segment 0 bases; nucleotides outside the gene matches: 5. The V gene's germline CDR1 is SGHRS and CDR2 YFSETQ. The CDR3 is CASSLWTGTLNTEAFF. DNA for the CDR3: TGCGCCAGCAGCTTGTGGACAGGGACCCTGAACACTGAAGCTTTCTTT.

The chain uses TRBV7-8 and TRBJ1-5, with no clear D. The germline CDR1 and CDR2 sequences are SGHVS and FQNEAQ. The CDR3 spans 15 residues. The V end lost 8 bases, the J end lost 2 bases, and 16 bases lay between the germline ends. CDR3 region: CASSFSRKGNQPQHF. The CDR3 coding sequence is TGTGCCAGCTCATTCTCTAGGAAGGGCAATCAGCCCCAGCATTTT. The full variable domain, with the rest looked up from reference TRBV7-8 and TRBJ1-5, is GAGVSQSPRYKVAKRGQDVALRCDPISGHVSLFWYQQALGQGPEFLTYFQNEAQLDKSGLPSDRFFAERPEGSVSTLKIQRTQQEDSAVYLCASSFSRKGNQPQHFGDGTRLSIL.

This chain links TRBV5-1 with TRBJ2-5, with D unresolved. There are 13 residues in the CDR3. V shed 0 bases and J shed 5 bases, with 8 bases lying between them. The germline gives CDR1 SGHRS, CDR2 YFSETQ. The CDR3 DNA reads TGCGCCAGCAGCTTGGCGTTGTTGGAGACCCAGTACTTC. Translation: CASSLALLETQYF.

The V and J genes are TRBV11-1 and TRBJ2-5, with TRBD1 identical over 10 bases. CDR1 SGHAT and CDR2 FQDESV come from the germline V gene (reference sequence). The trim removed 5 bases at V and 5 bases at J, leaving 11 bases unmatched. CDR3 length equals 16 residues. CDR3 sequence: CASSRGGTGAGETQYF. DNA for the CDR3: TGTGCCAGCAGCCGCGGCGGGACAGGGGCAGGGGAGACCCAGTACTTC.

The J gene is TRBJ1-1, the V gene TRBV19, with D perhaps matching TRBD1 (6 bases). The CDR3 extends over 13 amino acids. The V and J ends lost 5 bases and 3 bases respectively, with 10 bases between them. Germline CDR1 and CDR2: LNHDA and SQIVND (reference sequence). The CDR3 is CASSPGTHTEAFF. CDR3 nucleotide sequence: TGTGCCAGTAGTCCCGGGACACACACTGAAGCTTTCTTT.

This chain uses TRBV9 with TRBJ2-7; the match to TRBD1 covers 9 bases. The J segment lost 1 base and the V segment lost 0 bases, leaving 2 bases of the junction unmatched. Looked up from germline, CDR1 is SGDLS and CDR2 is YYNGEE. CDR3 length: 15 amino acids. The CDR3 region has the DNA TGTGCCAGCAGCGTAGAGACAGGGGGGTCCTACGAGCAGTACTTC. Its translation: CASSVETGGSYEQYF. Variable domain in full (rest from reference TRBV9 and TRBJ2-7): DSGVTQTPKHLITATGQRVTLRCSPRSGDLSVYWYQQSLDQGLQFLIQYYNGEERAKGNILERFSAQQFPDLHSELNLSSLELGDSALYFCASSVETGGSYEQYFGPGTRLTVT.

The chain recombines TRBV9 with TRBJ1-1; 8 positions match TRBD1. Trimming at V came to 3 bases and at J to 3 bases, leaving 7 bases not matched to a gene. This CDR3 comprises 15 residues. The germline CDR1 and CDR2 sequences are SGDLS and YYNGEE. The CDR3 region is CASSATGGGYTEAFF. As DNA, the CDR3 is TGTGCCAGCAGCGCCACAGGGGGAGGTTACACTGAAGCTTTCTTT.